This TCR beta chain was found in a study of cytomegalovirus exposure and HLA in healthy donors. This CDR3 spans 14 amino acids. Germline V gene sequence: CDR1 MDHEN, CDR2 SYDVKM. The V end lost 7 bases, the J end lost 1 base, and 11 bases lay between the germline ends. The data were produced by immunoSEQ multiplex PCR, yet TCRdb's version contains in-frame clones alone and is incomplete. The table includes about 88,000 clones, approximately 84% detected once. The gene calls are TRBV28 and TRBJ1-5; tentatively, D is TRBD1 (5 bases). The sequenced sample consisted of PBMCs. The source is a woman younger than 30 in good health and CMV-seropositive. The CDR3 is CASIFGGSNQPQHF. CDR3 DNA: TGTGCCAGCATATTTGGGGGGAGCAATCAGCCCCAGCATTTT.